Each of the 5 T cell receptor beta chains below was sequenced from the same sample in a study of T-cell reconstitution after alpha-beta-depleted transplantation in children. Unique molecular identifiers were incorporated into the prepared TCRbeta library. MiXCR, run by TCRdb on the PCR reads, gives a single entry per CDR3 protein. The profile shows a few hundred thousand distinct CDR3 sequences, about 9.5% of them singletons. The input for sequencing was PBMCs from the stem cell graft donor, taken from the stem cell graft. These receptors all come from a human donor who donated a stem cell graft to a child with acute lymphoblastic leukemia.

This chain joins TRBV11-2 and TRBJ2-1, with TRBD1 matching over 9 bases. The CDR3 has 13 amino acids. J lost 9 bases, V lost 6 bases, and 6 bases had no gene match. Germline CDR1 reads SGHAT; CDR2 reads FQNNGV. As DNA, the CDR3 is TGTGCCAGCAGTCGGGACAGGGTTAGTGAGCAGTTCTTC. It specifies CASSRDRVSEQFF.

This clonotype was found many times. The chain links TRBV20-1 to TRBJ2-7, with D possibly being TRBD2 (6 bases). Trimming removed 5 bases from V and 1 base from J, with 15 bases in between. This CDR3 region has 14 residues. Per the germline V gene, CDR1 is DFQATT and CDR2 is SNEGSKA (reference sequence). As DNA, the CDR3 is TGCAGTGCTCATGATGGCGGGGAGTCCTACGAGCAGTACTTC. Amino acid sequence: CSAHDGGESYEQYF.

At least ten counts were recorded for this clonotype. The CDR3 spells CASSFYPPDRRQETQYF. The CDR3 nucleotides are TGTGCCAGCAGTTTTTATCCCCCGGACAGAAGACAAGAGACCCAGTACTTC. The V call is TRBV12-3 or TRBV12-4, the J call TRBJ2-5, with D perhaps TRBD1 (6 bases). Trimming shortened V by 3 bases and J by 2 bases, and 19 bases separated the two germline ends. This CDR3 region has 17 residues.

The chain recombines TRBV20-1 with TRBJ1-5, with 8 bases that match TRBD1. J gave up 0 bases and V 4 bases, and 14 bases lay outside the gene matches. Germline values: CDR1 DFQATT, CDR2 SNEGSKA (reference sequence). CDR3 length: 18 amino acids. The CDR3 here is CSATSPGQAKYSNQPQHF. The CDR3 DNA is TGCAGTGCTACCTCACCGGGACAGGCTAAATATAGCAATCAGCCCCAGCATTTT.

The V gene is TRBV10-2, the J gene TRBJ2-2, with a tentative D call TRBD1 (6 bases). The CDR3 consists of 13 residues. The V and J ends lost 6 bases and 4 bases respectively, with 9 bases between them. From germline, CDR1 is WSHSY and CDR2 SAAADI. CDR3 nucleotides: TGCGCCAGCAGAACAGGGTCCACCGGGGAGCTGTTTTTT. Amino acids: CASRTGSTGELFF.